A single sample gave rise to the 7 T cell receptor beta chains below, sequenced in a study of blood T cell repertoires in COVID-19. TCRdb's table, derived via immunoSEQ multiplex PCR, lists solely in-frame clones and lacks some. The sample includes roughly 360,000 clones, approximately 77% of them seen just once. Sequencing was performed on peripheral blood. The receptors shown here come from a human donor with acute or convalescent COVID-19. The donor label of this sample is uncertain.

This clone was seen a handful of times. V and J are TRBV29-1 and TRBJ1-2; 7 nucleotides agree with TRBD1. With V trimmed by 5 bases and J by 0 bases, 3 bases remained unmatched. CDR3 size: 13 residues. Germline CDR1 reads SQVTM; CDR2 reads ANQGSEA. This chain's CDR3 is CSVRGQANYGYTF. DNA for the CDR3: TGCAGCGTTCGTGGACAGGCTAACTATGGCTACACCTTC. The full variable domain, rest sourced from reference TRBV29-1 and TRBJ1-2, is SAVISQKPSRDICQRGTSLTIQCQVDSQVTMMFWYRQQPGQSLTLIATANQGSEATYESGFVIDKFPISRPNLTFSTLTVSNMSPEDSSIYLCSVRGQANYGYTFGSGTRLTVV.

The CDR3 protein is CASSVTGGRTEAFF. The DNA for the CDR3 is TGTGCCAGCAGCGTGACAGGGGGCAGGACTGAAGCTTTCTTT. The V call is TRBV7-8, the J call TRBJ1-1; 10 bases are a match to TRBD1. The length of the CDR3 is 14 residues. The junction had 5 bases not matched to a gene; V was cut back by 5 bases and J by 5 bases. Germline-derived CDR1 and CDR2 are SGHVS and FQNEAQ.

V usage is TRBV3-1 (or the pseudogene TRBV3-2) and J usage is TRBJ2-1; tentatively, D is TRBD2 (6 bases). Trimming shortened V by 8 bases and J by 7 bases, and 12 bases separated the two germline ends. Germline V lookup: CDR1 LGHDT, CDR2 YNNKEL (reference sequence). The CDR3 extends over 12 amino acids. This CDR3 reads CASGRLGNEQFF. The CDR3 region has the DNA TGTGCCAGCGGGAGGCTGGGGAATGAGCAGTTCTTC.

The gene calls are TRBV10-2 and TRBJ2-2, with TRBD2 matching 7 bases. The germline V gene has CDR1 WSHSY and CDR2 SAAADI. The CDR3 contains 14 residues. V was clipped by 3 bases and J by 7 bases; unmatched bases: 5. In DNA form, the CDR3 reads TGCGCCAGCAGTGATGCGGGAGAGGTCGGGGAGCTGTTTTTT. Its translation: CASSDAGEVGELFF.

This sequence joins TRBV4-1 and TRBJ2-1; 8 nucleotides line up with TRBD2. CDR3 length: 15 residues. Germline V CDR1 and CDR2: MGHRA, YSYEKL. V shed 5 bases, J shed 1 base, and the junction held 4 bases outside the gene matches. The CDR3 DNA sequence: TGCGCCAGCAGCTATAGCGGGAAATCCTACAATGAGCAGTTCTTC. Its translation is CASSYSGKSYNEQFF.

The chain couples TRBV2 to TRBJ1-1; the match to TRBD1 covers 9 bases. This CDR3 region has 14 residues. The ends lost 11 bases at V and 1 base at J; junction bases unmatched: 8. Germline V lookup: CDR1 SNHLY, CDR2 FYNNEI. The CDR3 nucleotides are TGTGCCGTCAGCCACAGGGGGCAGAACACTGAAGCTTTCTTT. It encodes CAVSHRGQNTEAFF.

The chain is built from TRBV28 and TRBJ2-7, with TRBD1 matching 8 bases. The CDR3 totals 11 residues. Germline CDR1 and CDR2: MDHEN and SYDVKM. With V trimmed by 5 bases and J by 12 bases, 6 bases remained unmatched. CDR3 sequence: CASSENRGAYF. The CDR3 region has the DNA TGTGCCAGCAGTGAAAACAGGGGGGCGTACTTC.